The 20 T cell receptor beta chains given below trace back to one sample, sequenced in a study of T cells after yellow fever vaccination. MiXCR was run by TCRdb on the 5' RACE reads, yielding one entry per CDR3 protein. The table has some 260,000 distinct CDR3 sequences, about 5.2% seen once. The specimen comprised CD4+ T cells sorted from PBMCs, sampled on the day of the yellow fever booster vaccination. The receptors originated from a man aged 18 to 30 who received the YFV17D yellow fever vaccine.

The table lists this clonotype with a few counts. The chain joins TRBV5-1 to TRBJ2-3; D remains unclear. The CDR3 sequence is 12 residues long. V was cut by 5 bases and J by 6 bases, with 10 bases left in between. Germline V gives CDR1 SGHRS, CDR2 YFSETQ. CDR3 bases: TGCGCCAGCAGAACGGCGCTGGATACGCAGTATTTT. Translation gives CASRTALDTQYF.

The genes are TRBV7-9 and TRBJ1-1; D gene unclear. V was clipped by 4 bases and J by 0 bases, with 9 bases between them. Germline V CDR1 and CDR2: SEHNR, FQNEAQ (reference sequence). This CDR3 comprises 14 residues. The CDR3 nucleotides are TGTGCCAGCAGCTCACATCTCATGAACACTGAAGCTTTCTTT. It translates to CASSSHLMNTEAFF.

The rearrangement uses TRBV20-1 and TRBJ1-2; 9 nucleotides line up with TRBD1. The CDR3 is 14 residues long. Germline assignment: CDR1 DFQATT and CDR2 SNEGSKA (reference sequence). Trimming took 4 bases from V and 7 from J; bases not matched to a gene: 10. The CDR3 sequence is CSATRSTGGTGYTF. CDR3 bases: TGCAGTGCTACGAGGTCCACAGGGGGCACTGGCTACACCTTC.

The chain uses TRBV6-4 and TRBJ2-1; the match to TRBD1 covers 8 bases. Germline V gives CDR1 MRHNA, CDR2 SNTAGT. The length of the CDR3 is 14 residues. V was clipped by 6 bases and J by 8 bases; unmatched bases: 9. CDR3 protein: CASRRARGQDEQFF. The CDR3 DNA reads as TGTGCCAGCAGGAGGGCCAGGGGGCAGGATGAGCAGTTCTTC.

The table lists this clonotype with a few counts. The junction does not match germline at one end; this may be a read error. The chain is built from TRBV4-2 and TRBJ2-2; TRBD1 might be the D (6 bases). The germline V gene encodes CDR1 LGHNA and CDR2 YNFKEQ. This CDR3 comprises 14 residues. The CDR3, as DNA: TGTGCCAGCAGCCGAAGTGGGGACACCGTGGAGCTGTTTTTT. Amino acids: CASSRSGDTVELFF.

This clonotype was observed a handful of times. The chain employs TRBV10-3 and TRBJ1-1; 8 bases line up with TRBD1. Germline CDR1 and CDR2: ENHRY and SYGVKD. V was pared by 10 bases and J by 4 bases, with 8 bases of the junction left unmatched. This CDR3 region has 13 residues. Here the CDR3 reads CATDGTGFTEAFF. CDR3 sequence (DNA): TGTGCCACCGATGGGACAGGCTTCACTGAAGCTTTCTTT.

The chain joins TRBV7-2 to TRBJ1-5, with D possibly TRBD1 on 6 matching bases. CDR1 and CDR2 (germline): SGHTA, FQGNSA. V shed 6 bases and J shed 3 bases, with 15 bases lying between them. This CDR3 has 15 amino acids. For the CDR3, the DNA is TGTACCAGCAGTAAGCAACAGGGAACCAATCAGCCCCAGCATTTT. Translating gives CTSSKQQGTNQPQHF.

About this clonotype itself: A much more abundant neighbour one base away suggests this may be a read error. V is TRBV6-1 and J is TRBJ2-2, with D possibly being TRBD2 (5 bases). Germline loops: CDR1 MNHNS, CDR2 SASEGT. This CDR3 is 12 amino acids long. The CDR3 loop is CASSARTGVLFF. CDR3 nucleotide sequence: TGTGCCAGCAGTGCTCGCACCGGGGTGCTGTTTTTT.

This chain links TRBV7-2 with TRBJ1-5, with a tentative D call TRBD1 (6 bases). The CDR3 runs 15 residues. CDR1 SGHTA and CDR2 FQGNSA come from the germline V gene. The V end was cut by 0 bases, the J end by 3 bases, with 9 bases between. In nucleotides, the CDR3 is TGTGCCAGCAGCTTAGCCCAGGGGAACAATCAGCCCCAGCATTTT. Amino acid sequence: CASSLAQGNNQPQHF.

In its sample, this clonotype was seen once. The rearrangement joins TRBV20-1 to TRBJ2-5, with D possibly matching TRBD2 (5 bases). V was shortened by 3 bases and J by 5 bases, with 10 bases between the two germline ends. The V gene's germline CDR1 is DFQATT and CDR2 SNEGSKA (reference sequence). This CDR3 spans 12 amino acids. The CDR3 DNA sequence: TGCAGTGCTAGCGGGAACCGGGAGACCCAGTACTTC. Protein product: CSASGNRETQYF.

In this sample, this clonotype turned up a few times. V and J are TRBV27 and TRBJ2-7, with a tentative D call TRBD1 (5 bases). This CDR3 has 14 residues. Per germline, CDR1 MNHEY and CDR2 SMNVEV (reference sequence). V lost 2 bases, J lost 4 bases, and 12 bases lay in between. CDR3 region: CASSLTGAFYEQYF. In DNA form, the CDR3 reads TGTGCCAGCAGTTTAACAGGCGCTTTTTACGAGCAGTACTTC.

This clonotype was picked up many times. The rearrangement links TRBV5-1 to TRBJ1-1; unclear D gene. CDR3 length: 13 residues. Germline CDR1 and CDR2: SGHRS and YFSETQ. V gave up 0 bases and J gave up 6 bases, with 9 bases separating them. The CDR3 region has the DNA TGCGCCAGCAGCTTGGCCGGGTGGGCTGAAGCTTTCTTT. This gives the protein CASSLAGWAEAFF.

In this sample, this clonotype turned up many times. The chain uses TRBV29-1 and TRBJ2-2; weak D call: TRBD1 (5 bases). V lost 4 bases to trimming and J lost 5 bases, with 8 bases between them. This CDR3 contains 12 residues. Germline CDR1 SQVTM, CDR2 ANQGSEA. The CDR3 DNA follows: TGCAGCGTTGGATCAGGGACCGGGGAGCTGTTTTTT. Protein sequence: CSVGSGTGELFF.

The sample holds a few counts of this clonotype. The gene calls are TRBV11-2 and TRBJ1-2, with TRBD1 matching over 9 bases. In germline, CDR1 is SGHAT, CDR2 FQNNGV. V was pared by 5 bases and J by 4 bases, with 11 bases of the junction left unmatched. The CDR3 covers 16 residues. CDR3 DNA sequence: TGTGCCAGCAGCCCCCAACAGGGGGCCTGGGGCTATGGCTACACCTTC. Protein product: CASSPQQGAWGYGYTF.

This clonotype was recorded at least ten times. This rearrangement joins TRBV6-6 to TRBJ2-5, with D possibly TRBD2 on 7 matching bases. Germline assignment: CDR1 MNHNY and CDR2 SVGAGI (reference sequence). There are 16 residues in the CDR3. V was clipped by 4 bases and J by 7 bases, with 22 bases between them. The CDR3 nucleotides are TGTGCCAGCAGTTCTTACCGGGGGGCGCTCCCATGGACCCAGTACTTC. Its translation is CASSSYRGALPWTQYF.

The rearrangement joins TRBV20-1 to TRBJ1-1; no definite D call. In germline, CDR1 is DFQATT, CDR2 SNEGSKA (reference sequence). V lost 0 bases and J 0 bases, leaving 14 bases between the germline ends. This CDR3 is 16 amino acids long. DNA of the CDR3: TGCAGTGCTAGAGATCCGGGCAGATTCATGAACACTGAAGCTTTCTTT. Translation gives CSARDPGRFMNTEAFF.

This clonotype was counted only a few times. The chain uses TRBV20-1 and TRBJ2-3; 8 bases line up with TRBD2. CDR3 length equals 14 residues. Germline CDR1 DFQATT, CDR2 SNEGSKA (reference sequence). The J segment lost 2 bases and the V segment lost 1 base, leaving 2 bases of the junction unmatched. The CDR3 bases are TGCAGTGCTAGAGCGGGGGGGTACACAGATACGCAGTATTTT. Protein sequence: CSARAGGYTDTQYF.

The J gene is TRBJ1-2, the V gene TRBV30, with 7 bases matching TRBD1. V shed 4 bases, J shed 4 bases, and the junction held 21 bases outside the gene matches. Per germline, CDR1 GTSNPN and CDR2 SVGIG (reference sequence). The length of the CDR3 is 18 residues. As DNA, the CDR3 is TGTGCCTGGACCCCTGCCGCCACTAGTCCGGGACAGCTCTATGGCTACACCTTC. This translates into CAWTPAATSPGQLYGYTF.

This clonotype appeared many times. The V and J genes are TRBV6-2 or TRBV6-3 and TRBJ2-3, with 10 bases aligning to TRBD2. The CDR3 consists of 16 residues. CDR1 and CDR2 (germline): MNHEY, SVGEGT. Trimming removed 5 bases from V and 0 bases from J; junction bases left unmatched: 5. The CDR3 loop is CASSLSGGVSTDTQYF. DNA of the CDR3: TGTGCCAGCAGTCTCAGCGGGGGGGTAAGCACAGATACGCAGTATTTT.

In its sample, this clonotype was seen many times. This sequence joins TRBV12-3 or TRBV12-4 and TRBJ1-1; D gene uncertain. The CDR3 spans 15 residues. The V gene lost 6 bases and the J gene lost 7 bases, with 21 bases spanning the gap. CDR3 DNA: TGTGCCAGCAGGGCCAATATGGCTGAACAAGGTGAAGCTTTCTTT. The encoded protein is CASRANMAEQGEAFF.